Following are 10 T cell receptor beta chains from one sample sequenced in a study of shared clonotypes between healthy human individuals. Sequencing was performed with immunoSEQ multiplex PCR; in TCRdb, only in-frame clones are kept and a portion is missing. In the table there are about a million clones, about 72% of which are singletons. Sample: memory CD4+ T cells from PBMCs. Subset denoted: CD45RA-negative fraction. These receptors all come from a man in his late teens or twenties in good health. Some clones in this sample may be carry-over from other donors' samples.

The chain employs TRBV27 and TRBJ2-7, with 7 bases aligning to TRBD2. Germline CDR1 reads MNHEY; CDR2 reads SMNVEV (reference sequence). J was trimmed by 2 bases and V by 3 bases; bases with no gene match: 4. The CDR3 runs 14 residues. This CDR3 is CASSLAGLTYEQYF. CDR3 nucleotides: TGTGCCAGCAGTTTGGCGGGACTAACCTACGAGCAGTACTTC.

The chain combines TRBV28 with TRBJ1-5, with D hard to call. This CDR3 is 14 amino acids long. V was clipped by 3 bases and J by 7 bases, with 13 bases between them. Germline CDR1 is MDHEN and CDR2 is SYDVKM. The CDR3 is CASSFPGREQPQHF. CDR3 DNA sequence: TGTGCCAGCAGTTTCCCAGGCCGGGAACAGCCCCAGCATTTT.

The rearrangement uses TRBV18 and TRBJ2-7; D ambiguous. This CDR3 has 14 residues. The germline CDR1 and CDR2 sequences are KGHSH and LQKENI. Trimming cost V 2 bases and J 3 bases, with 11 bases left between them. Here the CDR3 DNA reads TGTGCCAGCTCACCAACATTGGTGGACTACGAGCAGTACTTC. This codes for CASSPTLVDYEQYF.

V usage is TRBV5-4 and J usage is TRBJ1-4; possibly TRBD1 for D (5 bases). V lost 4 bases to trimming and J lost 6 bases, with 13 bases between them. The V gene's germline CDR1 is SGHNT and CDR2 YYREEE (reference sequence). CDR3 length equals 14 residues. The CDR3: CASSRRDGDEKLFF. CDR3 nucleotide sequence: TGTGCCAGCAGCCGTCGGGACGGAGATGAAAAACTGTTTTTT.

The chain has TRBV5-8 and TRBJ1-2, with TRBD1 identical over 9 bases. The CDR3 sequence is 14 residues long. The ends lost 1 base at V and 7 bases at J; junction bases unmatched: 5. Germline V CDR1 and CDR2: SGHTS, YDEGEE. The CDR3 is CASSLKQGAGGYTF. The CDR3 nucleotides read TGTGCCAGCAGCTTGAAACAGGGGGCAGGTGGCTACACCTTC.

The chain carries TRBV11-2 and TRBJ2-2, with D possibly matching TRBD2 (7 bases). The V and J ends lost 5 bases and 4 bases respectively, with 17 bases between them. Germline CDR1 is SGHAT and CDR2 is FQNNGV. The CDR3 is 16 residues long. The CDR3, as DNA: TGTGCCAGCAGCGCAGGGGAGGGCCATCTCACCGGGGAGCTGTTTTTT. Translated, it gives CASSAGEGHLTGELFF.

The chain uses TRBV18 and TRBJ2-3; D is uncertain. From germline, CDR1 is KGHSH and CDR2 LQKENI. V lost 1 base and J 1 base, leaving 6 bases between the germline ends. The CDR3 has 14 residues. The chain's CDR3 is CASSPLGRTDTQYF. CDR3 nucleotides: TGTGCCAGCTCACCACTGGGCCGCACAGATACGCAGTATTTT. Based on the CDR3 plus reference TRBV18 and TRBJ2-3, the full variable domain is NAGVMQNPRHLVRRRGQEARLRCSPMKGHSHVYWYRQLPEEGLKFMVYLQKENIIDESGMPKERFSAEFPKEGPSILRIQQVVRGDSAAYFCASSPLGRTDTQYFGPGTRLTVL.

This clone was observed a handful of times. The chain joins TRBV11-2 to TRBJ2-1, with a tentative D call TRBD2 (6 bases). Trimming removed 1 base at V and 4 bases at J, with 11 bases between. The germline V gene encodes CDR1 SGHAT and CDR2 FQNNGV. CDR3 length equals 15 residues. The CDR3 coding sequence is TGTGCCAGCAGCTTAGGGGGCGGGACTTACAATGAGCAGTTCTTC. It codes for CASSLGGGTYNEQFF. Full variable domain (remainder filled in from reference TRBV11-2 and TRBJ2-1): EAGVAQSPRYKIIEKRQSVAFWCNPISGHATLYWYQQILGQGPKLLIQFQNNGVVDDSQLPKDRFSAERLKGVDSTLKIQPAKLEDSAVYLCASSLGGGTYNEQFFGPGTRLTVL.

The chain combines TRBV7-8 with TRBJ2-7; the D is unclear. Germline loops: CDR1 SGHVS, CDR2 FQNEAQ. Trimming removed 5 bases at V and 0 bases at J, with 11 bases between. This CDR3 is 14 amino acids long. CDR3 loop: CASSPQTSSYEQYF. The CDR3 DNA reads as TGTGCCAGCAGCCCGCAGACCAGCTCCTACGAGCAGTACTTC.

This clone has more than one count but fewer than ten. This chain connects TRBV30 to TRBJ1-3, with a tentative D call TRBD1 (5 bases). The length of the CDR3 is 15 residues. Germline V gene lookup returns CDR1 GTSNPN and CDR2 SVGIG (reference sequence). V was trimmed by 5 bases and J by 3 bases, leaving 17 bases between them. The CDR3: CAWFALGGRGNTIYF. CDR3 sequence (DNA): TGTGCCTGGTTCGCATTGGGGGGTCGTGGAAACACCATATATTTT. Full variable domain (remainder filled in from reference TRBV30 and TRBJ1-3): SQTIHQWPATLVQPVGSPLSLECTVEGTSNPNLYWYRQAAGRGLQLLFYSVGIGQISSEVPQNLSASRPQDRQFILSSKKLLLSDSGFYLCAWFALGGRGNTIYFGEGSWLTVV.